The 9 T cell receptor beta chains below come from one sample, sequenced in a study of OX40 agonist ivuxolimab in advanced cancers. Profiled with immunoSEQ multiplex PCR; TCRdb holds only in-frame clones, not every one. This table has under 40,000 clones, around 80% appearing once. Sequencing was performed on CD4+ or CD8+ T cells sorted from blood, taken in a trial of the OX40 agonist ivuxolimab. These receptors came from an adult with an advanced solid tumor such as melanoma, head and neck, liver or kidney cancer.

The V gene is TRBV12-5, the J gene TRBJ1-5; D gene uncertain. CDR1 is LGHNT and CDR2 is FRNRAP in the germline V gene. This CDR3 comprises 11 residues. The V end was cut by 4 bases, the J end by 5 bases, with 3 bases between. The CDR3 here is CASGWDQPQHF. CDR3 in DNA: TGTGCTAGTGGTTGGGATCAGCCCCAGCATTTT.

CDR3 residues: CAWRQDYSSYEQYF. The CDR3 bases are TGTGCCTGGAGACAGGACTATAGCTCCTACGAGCAGTACTTC. The chain links TRBV30 to TRBJ2-5; D is perhaps TRBD2 (6 bases). The J call may be incorrect, as the DNA end agrees better with TRBJ2-7. The CDR3 totals 14 residues. The V gene's germline CDR1 is GTSNPN and CDR2 SVGIG (reference sequence).

The chain links TRBV11-1 to TRBJ2-1; D is unclear. The V and J ends lost 2 bases and 0 bases respectively, with 8 bases between them. Looked up from germline, CDR1 is SGHAT and CDR2 is FQDESV (reference sequence). CDR3 length: 15 amino acids. In nucleotides, the CDR3 is TGTGCCAGCAGCTTAACTGATAGCTCCTACAATGAGCAGTTCTTC. Its protein product is CASSLTDSSYNEQFF.

This chain connects TRBV15 to TRBJ1-1; no firm D call. CDR3 length equals 14 residues. From germline, CDR1 is LNHNV and CDR2 YYDKDF (reference sequence). Trimming left V 1 base short and J 1 base short, with 7 bases between. CDR3 sequence reads: CATSRGFGNTEAFF. DNA for the CDR3: TGTGCCACCAGCAGAGGGTTTGGGAACACTGAAGCTTTCTTT.

The chain carries TRBV28 and TRBJ2-5, with D perhaps TRBD1 or TRBD2 (5 bases each). The CDR3 spans 13 residues. V shed 0 bases and J shed 5 bases, with 7 bases lying between them. The germline CDR1 and CDR2 sequences are MDHEN and SYDVKM. CDR3 sequence (DNA): TGTGCCAGCAGTTTATGGAGGGGTGAGACCCAGTACTTC. Translation gives CASSLWRGETQYF.

This clone is a singleton in its sample. The V gene is TRBV7-2, the J gene TRBJ2-3; 11 bases map to TRBD2. CDR1 is SGHTA, CDR2 FQGNSA, per germline. There are 16 residues in the CDR3. The V gene end was trimmed by 4 bases and the J gene end by 5 bases; junction bases not matched to a gene: 8. The CDR3 bases are TGTGCCAGCAGCTCTTTAGCGGGGGGGCTGGGAGATACGCAGTATTTT. It yields the protein CASSSLAGGLGDTQYF. Combining the CDR3 with reference TRBV7-2 and TRBJ2-3 gives the whole variable domain GAGVSQSPSNKVTEKGKDVELRCDPISGHTALYWYRQSLGQGLEFLIYFQGNSAPDKSGLPSDRFSAERTGGSVSTLTIQRTQQEDSAVYLCASSSLAGGLGDTQYFGPGTRLTVL.

CDR3 amino acids: CASSLRRTEEAFF. The CDR3 DNA is TGTGCCAGCAGCTTACGGCGGACAGAAGAAGCTTTCTTT. The rearrangement links TRBV7-2 to TRBJ1-1, with D possibly being TRBD1 (6 bases). There are 13 residues in the CDR3. The germline V and J ends were trimmed by 2 bases and 8 bases, with 12 bases remaining between them. Germline loops: CDR1 SGHTA, CDR2 FQGNSA.

The chain combines TRBV9 with TRBJ2-3; 11 nucleotides align to TRBD1. CDR1 and CDR2 from the germline V gene are SGDLS and YYNGEE. V dropped 0 bases and J dropped 4; count of bases not matched to a gene: 7. This CDR3 spans 17 amino acids. CDR3 in amino acids: CASSVATWTGGPDTQYF. Written as DNA, the CDR3 is TGTGCCAGCAGCGTAGCTACCTGGACAGGGGGCCCAGATACGCAGTATTTT.

Of note for this clone: This sample also contains other DNA sequences that code for the same CDR3. The CDR3 loop reads CASSPPSTDTQYF. The CDR3 nucleotides read TGTGCCAGCTCACCACCCTCCACAGATACGCAGTATTTT. The V gene is TRBV18, the J gene TRBJ2-3; D unresolved. Trimming took 0 bases from V and 2 from J, leaving 3 bases between them. This CDR3 comprises 13 residues. From germline, CDR1 is KGHSH and CDR2 LQKENI.